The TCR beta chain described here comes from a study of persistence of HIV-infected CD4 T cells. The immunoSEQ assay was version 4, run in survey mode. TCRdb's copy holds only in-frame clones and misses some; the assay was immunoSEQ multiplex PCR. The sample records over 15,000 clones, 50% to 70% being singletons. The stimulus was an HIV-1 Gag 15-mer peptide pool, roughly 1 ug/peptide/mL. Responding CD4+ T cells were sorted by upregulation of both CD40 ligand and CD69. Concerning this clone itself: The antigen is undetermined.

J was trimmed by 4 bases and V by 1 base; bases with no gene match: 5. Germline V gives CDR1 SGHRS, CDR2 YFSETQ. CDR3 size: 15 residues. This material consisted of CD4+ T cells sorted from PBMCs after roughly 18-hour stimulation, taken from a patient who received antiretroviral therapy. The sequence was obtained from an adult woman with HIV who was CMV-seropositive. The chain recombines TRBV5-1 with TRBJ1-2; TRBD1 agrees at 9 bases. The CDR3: CASSLQPGQGYGYTF. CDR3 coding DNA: TGCGCCAGCAGCTTGCAACCGGGACAGGGCTATGGCTACACCTTC.